This T cell receptor beta chain comes out of a study of blood T cell repertoires in COVID-19. TCRdb's table, derived via immunoSEQ multiplex PCR, lists solely in-frame clones and lacks some. The sample lists 150,000 or so clones, 84% seen once, with 13% to 15% in the top ten. Trimming cost V 4 bases and J 0 bases, with 22 bases left between them. The CDR3 totals 18 residues. Looked up from germline, CDR1 is SGHTA and CDR2 is FQGNSA. This sequence joins TRBV7-2 and TRBJ2-7; maybe TRBD2 (6 bases). The source of this sequence is a man aged 18 to 35 with active or convalescent COVID-19. Sequenced input: peripheral blood. CDR3: CASSSKGGRGDFSYEQYF. CDR3 nucleotides: TGTGCCAGCAGCTCCAAAGGAGGTCGCGGGGACTTCTCCTACGAGCAGTACTTC.